This passage covers 14 T cell receptor beta chains from one sample sequenced in a study of identical twins. One entry per CDR3 protein, called by TCRdb with MiXCR from the 5' RACE reads. The sample contains 550,000 to 800,000 distinct CDR3 sequences, under 8.5% of which appear only once. This same sample was also part of a study on yellow fever vaccine responses in identical twins.

Sequenced material: PBMCs. Source of these receptors: a woman between 18 and 30 years old in good health.

V is TRBV19 and J is TRBJ2-2; 10 nucleotides agree with TRBD2. V was clipped by 3 bases and J by 0 bases; unmatched bases: 7. CDR3 length equals 18 residues. The germline V gene encodes CDR1 LNHDA and CDR2 SQIVND (reference sequence). The CDR3 sequence: CASSIEPSGGSNTGELFF. CDR3 DNA sequence: TGTGCCAGTAGTATTGAGCCTAGCGGGGGTTCGAACACCGGGGAGCTGTTTTTT. The full variable domain, rest sourced from reference TRBV19 and TRBJ2-2, is DGGITQSPKYLFRKEGQNVTLSCEQNLNHDAMYWYRQDPGQGLRLIYYSQIVNDFQKGDIAEGYSVSREKKESFPLTVTSAQKNPTAFYLCASSIEPSGGSNTGELFFGEGSRLTVL.

This clonotype was counted between two and nine times. The chain joins TRBV20-1 to TRBJ1-4; maybe TRBD1 (5 bases). The CDR3 sequence is 13 residues long. V lost 6 bases and J 7 bases, leaving 15 bases between the germline ends. CDR1 is DFQATT and CDR2 is SNEGSKA in the germline V gene (reference sequence). The CDR3 is CSASGTQSEKLFF. CDR3 DNA sequence: TGCAGTGCCTCCGGGACCCAAAGTGAAAAACTGTTTTTT.

This clonotype turned up a few times. This sequence joins TRBV2 and TRBJ2-1; a possible D gene is TRBD1 (6 bases). Germline V gives CDR1 SNHLY, CDR2 FYNNEI. The CDR3 is 13 residues long. V was pared by 6 bases and J by 4 bases, with 10 bases between. The CDR3 sequence: CASRTTGYNEQFF. The DNA for the CDR3 is TGTGCCAGCAGAACTACAGGGTACAATGAGCAGTTCTTC.

The chain uses TRBV10-3 and TRBJ2-1; tentatively, D is TRBD2 (7 bases). Germline V lookup: CDR1 ENHRY, CDR2 SYGVKD. Trimming left V 0 bases short and J 6 bases short, with 12 bases between. The CDR3 spans 15 residues. The CDR3 loop reads CAISESGGRRNEQFF. The CDR3 DNA reads TGTGCCATCAGTGAGTCGGGGGGGCGCCGCAATGAGCAGTTCTTC.

The chain couples TRBV11-2 to TRBJ2-5; possibly TRBD2 for D (6 bases). Trimming removed 5 bases at V and 5 bases at J, with 18 bases between. This CDR3 has 15 residues. Germline assignment: CDR1 SGHAT and CDR2 FQNNGV. In DNA, the CDR3 is TGTGCCAGCAGCCACGCCGGGAGCCCCAGGGAGACCCAGTACTTC. It translates to CASSHAGSPRETQYF.

In this sample, this clonotype turned up many times. This rearrangement joins TRBV4-1 to TRBJ1-5; 8 nucleotides align to TRBD1. The germline CDR1 and CDR2 sequences are MGHRA and YSYEKL. CDR3 size: 16 residues. Losses at the gene ends were 3 bases for V and 4 bases for J; bases not matched to a gene: 8. The CDR3 nucleotides read TGCGCCAGCAGCCACGTCGACAGGGGCAGGAATCAGCCCCAGCATTTT. Amino acids: CASSHVDRGRNQPQHF.

This clonotype showed up many times. This rearrangement joins TRBV29-1 to TRBJ2-3; 8 positions agree with TRBD1. The CDR3 extends over 12 amino acids. Germline CDR1 SQVTM, CDR2 ANQGSEA. Trimming at V came to 6 bases and at J to 4 bases, leaving 3 bases not matched to a gene. The CDR3 DNA is TGCAGCGTGGCGGACAGGGCAGATACGCAGTATTTT. Residues: CSVADRADTQYF.

This clonotype came up many times. This chain links TRBV7-2 with TRBJ2-3; 8 nucleotides agree with TRBD2. The CDR3 sequence is 17 residues long. Germline V lookup: CDR1 SGHTA, CDR2 FQGNSA. The junction had 13 bases not matched to a gene; V was cut back by 5 bases and J by 3 bases. This chain's CDR3 is CASSARTSLTPTDTQYF. The CDR3 nucleotides are TGTGCCAGCAGCGCCAGGACTAGCCTTACCCCTACAGATACGCAGTATTTT.

This clonotype came up a few times. The rearrangement joins TRBV6-1 to TRBJ2-2; D ambiguous. Deletions cut 7 bases from V and 7 bases from J, with 19 bases between. From germline, CDR1 is MNHNS and CDR2 SASEGT. The CDR3 covers 15 residues. CDR3 nucleotides: TGTGCCAGCATAGAACTTGGGCAGATTGGCGGGGAGCTGTTTTTT. This translates into CASIELGQIGGELFF.

There are many counts of this clonotype. Germline and junction disagree at one end, which may indicate a read error. The rearrangement links TRBV10-3 to TRBJ2-5; the D gene could be TRBD1 or TRBD2 (5 bases each). Germline V gene lookup returns CDR1 ENHRY and CDR2 SYGVKD. This CDR3 is built from 17 residues. CDR3 in amino acids: CAISESLSIRDQETQYF. The CDR3 bases are TGTGCCATCAGTGAGTCGTTGTCTATCCGGGACCAGGAGACCCAGTACTTC.

The table lists this clonotype with many counts. The rearrangement joins TRBV5-1 to TRBJ2-7; D not resolved. The CDR3 sequence is 12 residues long. Trimming cost V 0 bases and J 6 bases, with 7 bases left between them. Germline V gene data show CDR1 as SGHRS and CDR2 as YFSETQ. CDR3 in amino acids: CASSLEGREQYF. Written as DNA, the CDR3 is TGCGCCAGCAGCTTGGAAGGGCGCGAGCAGTACTTC.

This clonotype was seen repeatedly, ten times or more. This chain connects TRBV12-3 or TRBV12-4 to TRBJ1-5; D call uncertain. CDR3 size: 13 residues. Trimming cost V 5 bases and J 3 bases, with 8 bases left between them. This CDR3 reads CASSPYNNQPQHF. The DNA of the CDR3 is TGTGCCAGCAGTCCATATAACAATCAGCCCCAGCATTTT.

This clonotype was picked up a small number of times. The chain carries TRBV20-1 and TRBJ2-5; no reliable D call. The V end lost 3 bases, the J end lost 5 bases, and 16 bases lay between the germline ends. In germline, CDR1 is DFQATT, CDR2 SNEGSKA (reference sequence). CDR3 length: 14 amino acids. For the CDR3, the DNA is TGCAGTGCTAGTCTATGGCAAGAAGGGGAGACCCAGTACTTC. This sequence encodes CSASLWQEGETQYF.

V usage is TRBV9 and J usage is TRBJ2-1, with D possibly being TRBD1 or TRBD2 (5 bases each). In germline, CDR1 is SGDLS, CDR2 YYNGEE. The CDR3 is 15 residues long. V was cut by 0 bases and J by 6 bases, with 13 bases left in between. CDR3: CASSVEGTLSNEQFF. CDR3 nucleotides: TGTGCCAGCAGCGTAGAGGGGACGCTTAGCAATGAGCAGTTCTTC.